The subject of this entry is one T cell receptor beta chain. This clone is regarded as medium-sized (0.01 to 0.1%). Its target antigen remains unknown. There are no base qualities to consult, and no much larger clone falls within one base. The data were taken from a study of PD-1 blockade in classical Hodgkin lymphoma (dated by TCRdb to the early 2020s). Regarding the research as a whole: Nivolumab dosing was 3 mg/kg intravenously every 2 weeks, continuing until either disease progression or unacceptable toxicity. The study used CyTOF and TCR beta sequencing to define a peripheral blood immune signature of response to PD-1 blockade in classical Hodgkin lymphoma.

Genomic DNA was isolated using the Qiagen DNeasy kit from unsorted PBMCs as well as from negatively selected CD4+ and CD8+ fractions. TCR beta CDR3 regions were amplified by immunoSEQ multiplex PCR using primers annealing to V and J segments. A synthetic immune receptor repertoire was used to minimize amplification bias, and any residual bias was removed computationally once sequencing was done. On the study's bioinformatics: Custom Python scripts were used to quantify repertoire diversity as the Shannon entropy index. Unsorted, CD4+ and CD8+ repertoires were analyzed separately, except for combined analyses in which CD4+ and CD8+ sequences were merged in silico. Clonal expansion was defined as at least a 2-fold frequency increase after treatment relative to C1D1, with a pseudocount of 0.5 for undetected baseline clones. Singleton clones were defined as clones with 0 or 1 copy at C1D1, and non-singleton clones were defined as clones with 2 or more copies. Clones expanded in unsorted samples were assigned a CD4+, CD8+ or unknown annotation through matching of protein sequences in sorted samples from the same patient. Wilcoxon tests on paired samples were used to test changes in diversity from C1D1 to C4D1. TCRdb's version of the immuneACCESS table is confined to in-frame rearrangements and falls short of the full clone set. An unresolved V gene accounts for under half of the shortfall where checked; the remainder is of unknown origin. Clone size and V and J calls were adopted from that table, with D and trimming inferred from the DNA. The sample table contains almost 20,000 clones; only one count was recorded for 76% of them. Together, the top ten hold more than 35% of the sample.

Including the terminal cysteine and phenylalanine, the CDR3 comprises 13 residues. The sequence is cut down to CDR3 DNA, 39 bases in frame from base 1. Sequences SGHRS (CDR1) and YFSETQ (CDR2) are obtained from the germline V gene. V sheds 4 bases and J sheds 1 base, leaving 8 bases between their ends. In light of the paper, this sample's time point label describes: cycle 4 day 1 (C4D1), after more than 5 weeks of nivolumab. Every trial patient had relapsed following autologous stem cell transplantation, and prior brentuximab vedotin exposure was what differed among cohorts A, B and C. The trial cohort comprised 56 patients with relapsed/refractory classical Hodgkin lymphoma whose best overall responses were complete response, partial response or progressive disease. In the multi-cohort phase II CheckMate 205 trial, trial patients received single-agent nivolumab. Best overall response was determined by an independent review committee according to the 2007 International Working Group response criteria. PBMCs from the trial were collected at three points: immediately before nivolumab initiation (C1D1), and during therapy at cycle 2 day 1 and cycle 4 day 1. Peripheral blood was collected in 8 mL Vacutainer Cell Preparation Tubes, from which PBMCs were isolated by centrifugation and then cryopreserved.

The research as a whole found: CD4+ but not CD8+ TCR diversity rose significantly by C4D1 (p=0.0027 vs p=0.16), most apparent in complete responders (p=0.02). Baseline diversity similar to that of newly diagnosed patients was observed in trial patients achieving complete response, whereas significantly lower diversity was observed in partial responders and progressors. Patients starting nivolumab less than 1 year after ASCT had lower diversity and were excluded from later analyses to avoid confounding by immune reconstitution. Baseline TCR diversity was reported as lower in newly diagnosed patients than in healthy donors, and lower still in relapsed/refractory patients. The study was limited to a single clinical trial cohort, and causes of repertoire differences, possibly disease activity or prior therapy, remained undefined.

Here the chain combines TRBV5-1 and TRBJ1-1, with the D gene not confidently named. The origin of this receptor is a human donor with classical Hodgkin lymphoma. The input for sequencing was peripheral blood mononuclear cells (PBMCs), taken before the fourth cycle of nivolumab. The base sequence is TGCGCCAGCAGCCCCTCAGGGAACACTGAAGCTTTCTTT. This encodes CASSPSGNTEAFF.